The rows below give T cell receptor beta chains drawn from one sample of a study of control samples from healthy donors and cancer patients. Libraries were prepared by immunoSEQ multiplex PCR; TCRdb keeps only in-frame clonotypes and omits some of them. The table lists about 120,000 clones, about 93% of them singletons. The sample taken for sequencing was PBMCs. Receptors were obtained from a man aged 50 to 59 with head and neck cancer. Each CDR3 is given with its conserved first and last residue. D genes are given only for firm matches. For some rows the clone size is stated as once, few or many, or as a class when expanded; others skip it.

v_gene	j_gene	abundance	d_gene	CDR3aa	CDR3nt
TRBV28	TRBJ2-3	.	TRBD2	CASSLGGGSTDTQYF	TGTGCCAGCAGTTTGGGCGGGGGGAGCACAGATACGCAGTATTTT
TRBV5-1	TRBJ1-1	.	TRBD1	CASSRRQGAQGATEAFF	TGCGCCAGCAGCCGGAGACAGGGGGCGCAAGGCGCGACTGAAGCTTTCTTT
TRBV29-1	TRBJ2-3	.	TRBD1	CSANPSDRGRASTDTQYF	TGCAGCGCCAATCCTTCCGACAGGGGGCGTGCTAGCACAGATACGCAGTATTTT
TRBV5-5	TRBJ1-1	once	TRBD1	CASSLPGQALWGTEAFF	TGTGCCAGCAGCTTACCGGGACAGGCGCTCTGGGGAACTGAAGCTTTCTTT
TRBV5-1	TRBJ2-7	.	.	CASSFVPGKDEQYF	TGCGCCAGCAGCTTCGTCCCAGGGAAGGACGAGCAGTACTTC
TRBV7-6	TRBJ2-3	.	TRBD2	CASSAQRGGAVDTQYF	TGTGCCAGCAGCGCCCAACGCGGGGGGGCCGTAGATACGCAGTATTTT
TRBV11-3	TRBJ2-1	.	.	CASSLDQEWNEQFF	TGTGCCAGCAGCTTAGATCAAGAGTGGAATGAGCAGTTCTTC
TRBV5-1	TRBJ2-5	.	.	CASSLSRETQYF	TGCGCCAGCAGCTTGTCGAGAGAGACCCAGTACTTC
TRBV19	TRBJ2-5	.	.	CASSIKVGGRETQYF	TGTGCCAGTAGTATAAAGGTGGGGGGCCGGGAGACCCAGTACTTC
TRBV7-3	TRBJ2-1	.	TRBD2	CASSSEASGGPKFF	TGTGCCAGCAGCTCAGAGGCTAGCGGGGGGCCAAAGTTCTTC
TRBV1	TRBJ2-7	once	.	CTSSQDMGQGDSYEQYF	TGCACCAGCAGCCAAGATATGGGGCAGGGGGATTCCTACGAGCAGTACTTC
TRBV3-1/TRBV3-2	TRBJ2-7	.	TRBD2	CASSRSGGFYEQYF	TGTGCCAGCAGTCGTAGCGGGGGGTTCTACGAGCAGTACTTC
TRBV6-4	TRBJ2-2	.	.	CASTPNTGELFF	TGTGCCAGCACCCCGAACACCGGGGAGCTGTTTTTT
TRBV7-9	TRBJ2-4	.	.	CASSTRGGRENIQYF	TGTGCCAGCAGTACTAGAGGAGGACGGGAAAACATTCAGTACTTC
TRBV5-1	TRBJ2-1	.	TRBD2	CASSPLAGVYNEQFF	TGCGCCAGCAGCCCACTAGCGGGGGTATACAATGAGCAGTTCTTC
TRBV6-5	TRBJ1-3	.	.	CASSYGRVEDTIYF	TGTGCCAGCAGTTACGGCAGGGTCGAGGACACCATATATTTT
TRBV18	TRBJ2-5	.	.	CASSPRGSSQETQYF	TGTGCCAGCTCACCTAGGGGGTCATCCCAAGAGACCCAGTACTTC
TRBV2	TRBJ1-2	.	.	CASRRDNTIRYGYTF	TGTGCCAGCAGACGGGACAACACCATTCGGTATGGCTACACCTTC
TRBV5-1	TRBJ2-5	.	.	CASSPDGPPTQETQYF	TGCGCCAGCAGCCCAGATGGGCCGCCAACGCAAGAGACCCAGTACTTC
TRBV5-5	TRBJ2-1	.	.	CASSFQLLSHYNEQFF	TGTGCCAGCAGCTTTCAACTTCTTTCCCACTACAATGAGCAGTTCTTC
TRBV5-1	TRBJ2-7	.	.	CASSLVPGYSYEQYF	TGCGCCAGCAGCTTGGTACCTGGATACTCCTACGAGCAGTACTTC
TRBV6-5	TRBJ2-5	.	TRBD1	CASSYSTGYVETQYF	TGTGCCAGCAGTTACTCGACAGGGTATGTGGAGACCCAGTACTTC
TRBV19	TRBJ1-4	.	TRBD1	CASSQRGGLREKLFF	TGTGCCAGTAGTCAACGAGGGGGCCTGAGGGAAAAACTGTTTTTT
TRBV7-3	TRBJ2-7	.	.	CASSPDSSYEQYF	TGTGCCAGCAGCCCTGACAGCTCCTACGAGCAGTACTTC
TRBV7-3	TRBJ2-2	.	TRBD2	CASGGLADTGELFF	TGTGCCAGCGGCGGACTAGCTGACACCGGGGAGCTGTTTTTT
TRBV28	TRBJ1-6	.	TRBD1	CATDQYRDRDNSPLHF	TGTGCCACCGATCAATACCGGGACAGGGATAATTCACCCCTCCACTTT
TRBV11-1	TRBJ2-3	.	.	CASSLEIATDTQYF	TGTGCCAGCAGCTTAGAAATAGCTACAGATACGCAGTATTTT
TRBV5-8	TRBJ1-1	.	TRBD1	CASSPGTGVRTEAFF	TGTGCCAGCAGCCCGGGGACAGGGGTCCGTACTGAAGCTTTCTTT
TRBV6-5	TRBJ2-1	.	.	CASTGQPSYNEQFF	TGTGCCAGCACTGGACAGCCTTCCTACAATGAGCAGTTCTTC
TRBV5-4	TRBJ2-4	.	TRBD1	CASSLGTEAKNIQYF	TGTGCCAGCAGCCTCGGGACAGAGGCCAAAAACATTCAGTACTTC
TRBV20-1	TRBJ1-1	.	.	CSARETTEAFF	TGCAGTGCTAGAGAAACCACTGAAGCTTTCTTT
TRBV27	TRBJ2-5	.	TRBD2	CASSFFAGGNQETQYF	TGTGCCAGCAGTTTCTTTGCGGGGGGAAACCAAGAGACCCAGTACTTC
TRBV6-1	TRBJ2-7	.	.	CASSEGSGDYEQYF	TGTGCCAGCAGTGAGGGGAGTGGGGACTACGAGCAGTACTTC
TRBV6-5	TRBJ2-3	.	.	CASRPGASTDTQYF	TGTGCCAGCAGACCCGGGGCTAGCACAGATACGCAGTATTTT
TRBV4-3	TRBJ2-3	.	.	CASSQTRQTFKKQYF	TGCGCCAGCAGCCAAACTAGACAGACCTTTAAGAAGCAGTATTTT
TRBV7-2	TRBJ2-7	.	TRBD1	CASSSSGGYGYEQYF	TGTGCCAGCAGCTCCTCAGGGGGCTACGGTTACGAGCAGTACTTC
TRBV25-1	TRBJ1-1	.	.	CASRVGLGTEAFF	TGTGCCAGCAGAGTCGGTCTTGGCACTGAAGCTTTCTTT
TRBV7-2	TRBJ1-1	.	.	CASSLVLGNTEAFF	TGTGCCAGCAGCTTAGTACTGGGGAACACTGAAGCTTTCTTT
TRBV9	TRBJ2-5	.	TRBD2	CASSVRGAGGEETQYF	TGTGCCAGCAGCGTACGGGGAGCGGGGGGCGAAGAGACCCAGTACTTC
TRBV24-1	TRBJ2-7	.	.	CATSAVKASSAYSYEQYF	TGTGCCACCAGTGCAGTAAAGGCGTCAAGTGCCTACTCCTACGAGCAGTACTTC
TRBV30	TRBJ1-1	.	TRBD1	CAWSGQGPFAFF	TGTGCCTGGAGTGGACAGGGCCCTTTTGCTTTCTTT
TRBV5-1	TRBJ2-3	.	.	CASSPMGVEDTQYF	TGCGCCAGCAGCCCCATGGGGGTGGAAGATACGCAGTATTTT
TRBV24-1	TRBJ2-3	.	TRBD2	CATTRGGTDTQYF	TGTGCCACCACTCGGGGGGGAACAGATACGCAGTATTTT
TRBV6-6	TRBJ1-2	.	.	CASSYYRSNYGYTF	TGTGCCAGCAGTTACTACAGATCTAACTATGGCTACACCTTC
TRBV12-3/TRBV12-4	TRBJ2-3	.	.	CASMIADTQYF	TGTGCCAGCATGATCGCAGATACGCAGTATTTT